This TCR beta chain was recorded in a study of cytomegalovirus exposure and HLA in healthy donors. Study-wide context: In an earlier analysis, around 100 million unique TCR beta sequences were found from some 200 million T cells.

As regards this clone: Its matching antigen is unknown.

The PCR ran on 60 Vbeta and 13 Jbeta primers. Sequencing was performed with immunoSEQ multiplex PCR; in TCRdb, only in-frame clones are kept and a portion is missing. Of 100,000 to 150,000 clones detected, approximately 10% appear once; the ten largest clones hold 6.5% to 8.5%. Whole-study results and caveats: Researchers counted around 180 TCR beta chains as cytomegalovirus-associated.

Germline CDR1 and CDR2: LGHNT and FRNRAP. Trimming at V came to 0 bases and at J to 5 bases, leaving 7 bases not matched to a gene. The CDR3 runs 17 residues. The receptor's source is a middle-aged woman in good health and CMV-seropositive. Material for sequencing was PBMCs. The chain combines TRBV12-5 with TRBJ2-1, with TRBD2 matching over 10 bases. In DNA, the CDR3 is TGTGCTAGTGGTTTGGTCCAGCGGGGGGGCCTCAACAATGAGCAGTTCTTC. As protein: CASGLVQRGGLNNEQFF. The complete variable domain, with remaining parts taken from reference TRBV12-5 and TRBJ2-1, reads DARVTQTPRHKVTEMGQEVTMRCQPILGHNTVFWYRQTMMQGLELLAYFRNRAPLDDSGMPKDRFSAEMPDATLATLKIQPSEPRDSAVYFCASGLVQRGGLNNEQFFGPGTRLTVL.